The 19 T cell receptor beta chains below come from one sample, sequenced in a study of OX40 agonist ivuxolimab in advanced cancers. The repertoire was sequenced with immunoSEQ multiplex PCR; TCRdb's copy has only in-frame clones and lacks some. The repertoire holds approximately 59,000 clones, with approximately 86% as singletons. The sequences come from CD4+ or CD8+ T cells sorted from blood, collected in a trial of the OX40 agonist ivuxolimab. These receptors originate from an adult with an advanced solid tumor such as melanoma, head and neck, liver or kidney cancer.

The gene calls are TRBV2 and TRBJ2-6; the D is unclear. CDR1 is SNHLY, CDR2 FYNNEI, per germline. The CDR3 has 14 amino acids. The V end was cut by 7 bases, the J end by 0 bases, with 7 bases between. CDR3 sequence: CASTTSSGANVLTF. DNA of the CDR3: TGTGCCAGCACCACCTCCTCTGGGGCCAACGTCCTGACTTTC.

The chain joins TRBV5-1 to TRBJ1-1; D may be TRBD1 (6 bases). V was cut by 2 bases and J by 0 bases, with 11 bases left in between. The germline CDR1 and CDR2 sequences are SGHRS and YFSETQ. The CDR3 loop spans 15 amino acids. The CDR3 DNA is TGCGCCAGCAGCTTCCTACAGGGCATGAACACTGAAGCTTTCTTT. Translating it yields CASSFLQGMNTEAFF.

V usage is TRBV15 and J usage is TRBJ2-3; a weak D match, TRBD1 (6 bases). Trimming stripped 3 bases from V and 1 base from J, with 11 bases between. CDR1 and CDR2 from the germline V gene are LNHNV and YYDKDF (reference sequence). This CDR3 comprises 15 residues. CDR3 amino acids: CATSRGAEGTDTQYF. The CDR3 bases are TGTGCCACCAGCAGGGGGGCGGAGGGCACAGATACGCAGTATTTT.

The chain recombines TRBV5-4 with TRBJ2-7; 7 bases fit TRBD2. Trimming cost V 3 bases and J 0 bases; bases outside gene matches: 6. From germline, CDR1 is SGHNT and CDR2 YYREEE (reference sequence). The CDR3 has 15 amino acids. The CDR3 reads CASSSGGQDSYEQYF. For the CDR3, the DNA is TGTGCCAGCAGCTCGGGGGGTCAGGACTCCTACGAGCAGTACTTC.

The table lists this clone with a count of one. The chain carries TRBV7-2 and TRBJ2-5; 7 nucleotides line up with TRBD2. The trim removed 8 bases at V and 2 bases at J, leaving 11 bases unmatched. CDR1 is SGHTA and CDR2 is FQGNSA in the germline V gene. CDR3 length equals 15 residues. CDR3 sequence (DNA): TGTGCCAGCGGCCAAGCGGGGCTGAGTCAAGAGACCCAGTACTTC. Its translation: CASGQAGLSQETQYF.

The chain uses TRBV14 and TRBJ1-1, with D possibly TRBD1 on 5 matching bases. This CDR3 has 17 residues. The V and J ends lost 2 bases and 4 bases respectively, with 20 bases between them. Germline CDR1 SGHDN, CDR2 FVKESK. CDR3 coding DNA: TGTGCCAGCAGCCAATCTGGGGTCGGGGGATGGTTCACTGAAGCTTTCTTT. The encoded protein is CASSQSGVGGWFTEAFF. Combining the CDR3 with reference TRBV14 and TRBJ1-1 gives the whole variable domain EAGVTQFPSHSVIEKGQTVTLRCDPISGHDNLYWYRRVMGKEIKFLLHFVKESKQDESGMPNNRFLAERTGGTYSTLKVQPAELEDSGVYFCASSQSGVGGWFTEAFFGQGTRLTVV.

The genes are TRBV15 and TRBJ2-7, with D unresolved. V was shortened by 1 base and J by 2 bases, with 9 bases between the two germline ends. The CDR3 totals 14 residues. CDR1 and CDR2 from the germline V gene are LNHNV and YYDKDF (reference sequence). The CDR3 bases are TGTGCCACCAGCAGAGTGAGGCCTCCCTACGAGCAGTACTTC. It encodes CATSRVRPPYEQYF.

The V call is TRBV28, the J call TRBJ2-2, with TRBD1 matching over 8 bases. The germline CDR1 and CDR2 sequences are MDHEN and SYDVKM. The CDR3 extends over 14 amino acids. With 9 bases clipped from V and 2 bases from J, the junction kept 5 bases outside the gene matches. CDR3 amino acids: CASATGGNTGELFF. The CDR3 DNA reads TGTGCCAGTGCCACAGGGGGTAACACCGGGGAGCTGTTTTTT.

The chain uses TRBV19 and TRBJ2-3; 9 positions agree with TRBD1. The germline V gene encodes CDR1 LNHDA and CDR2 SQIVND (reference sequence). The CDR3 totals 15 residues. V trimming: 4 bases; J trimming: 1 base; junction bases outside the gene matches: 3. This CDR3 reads CASSTNRGRTDTQYF. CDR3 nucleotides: TGTGCCAGTAGTACGAACAGGGGGCGCACAGATACGCAGTATTTT.

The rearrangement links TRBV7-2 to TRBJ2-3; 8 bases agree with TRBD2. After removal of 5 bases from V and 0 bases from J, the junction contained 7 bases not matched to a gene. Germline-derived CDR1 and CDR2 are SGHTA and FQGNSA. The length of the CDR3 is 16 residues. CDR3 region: CASSRTTSASTDTQYF. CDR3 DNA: TGTGCCAGCAGCCGAACGACTAGCGCTAGCACAGATACGCAGTATTTT.

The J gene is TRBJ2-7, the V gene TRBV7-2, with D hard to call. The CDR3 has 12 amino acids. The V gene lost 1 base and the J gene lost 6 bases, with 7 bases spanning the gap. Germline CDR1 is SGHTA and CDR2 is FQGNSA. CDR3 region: CASSLGFGEQYF. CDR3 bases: TGTGCCAGCAGCTTAGGGTTCGGCGAGCAGTACTTC.

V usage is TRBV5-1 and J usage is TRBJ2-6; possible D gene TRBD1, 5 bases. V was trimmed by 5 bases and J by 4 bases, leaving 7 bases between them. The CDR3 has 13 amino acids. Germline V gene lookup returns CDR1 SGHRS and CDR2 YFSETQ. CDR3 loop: CASRTVGANVLTF. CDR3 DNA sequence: TGCGCCAGCAGGACAGTCGGGGCCAACGTCCTGACTTTC.

The CDR3 here is CASSVYGGRDEQFF. CDR3 bases: TGTGCCAGCAGCGTCTATGGCGGGAGGGATGAGCAGTTCTTC. The rearrangement joins TRBV9 to TRBJ2-1; 9 bases agree with TRBD2. The CDR3 is 14 residues long. From germline, CDR1 is SGDLS and CDR2 YYNGEE. J lost 8 bases, V lost 2 bases, and 5 bases had no gene match.

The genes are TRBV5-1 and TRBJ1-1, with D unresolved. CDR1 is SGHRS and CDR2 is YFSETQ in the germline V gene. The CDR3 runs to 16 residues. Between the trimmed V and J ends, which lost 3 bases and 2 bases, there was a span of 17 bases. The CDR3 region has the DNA TGCGCCAGCAGCTCCCTCTCTGGAGACCAAAACACTGAAGCTTTCTTT. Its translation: CASSSLSGDQNTEAFF.

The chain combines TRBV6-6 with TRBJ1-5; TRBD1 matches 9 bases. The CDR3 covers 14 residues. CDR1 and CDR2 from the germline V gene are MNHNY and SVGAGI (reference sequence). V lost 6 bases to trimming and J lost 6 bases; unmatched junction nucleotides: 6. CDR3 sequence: CASRPTGGGQPQHF. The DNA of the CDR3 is TGTGCCAGCAGGCCCACAGGGGGCGGTCAGCCCCAGCATTTT.

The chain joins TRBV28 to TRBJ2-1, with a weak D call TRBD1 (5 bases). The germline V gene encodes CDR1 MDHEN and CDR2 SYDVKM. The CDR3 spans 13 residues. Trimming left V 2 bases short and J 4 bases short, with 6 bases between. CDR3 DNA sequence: TGTGCCAGCAGTTTAGACAGATACAATGAGCAGTTCTTC. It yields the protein CASSLDRYNEQFF. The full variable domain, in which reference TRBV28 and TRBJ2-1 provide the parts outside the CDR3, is DVKVTQSSRYLVKRTGEKVFLECVQDMDHENMFWYRQDPGLGLRLIYFSYDVKMKEKGDIPEGYSVSREKKERFSLILESASTNQTSMYLCASSLDRYNEQFFGPGTRLTVL.

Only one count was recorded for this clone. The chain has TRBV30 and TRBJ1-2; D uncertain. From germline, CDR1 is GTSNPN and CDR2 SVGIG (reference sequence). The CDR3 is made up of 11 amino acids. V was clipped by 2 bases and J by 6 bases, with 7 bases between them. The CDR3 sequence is CAWSTNDGYTF. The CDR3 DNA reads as TGTGCCTGGAGTACGAACGATGGCTACACCTTC.

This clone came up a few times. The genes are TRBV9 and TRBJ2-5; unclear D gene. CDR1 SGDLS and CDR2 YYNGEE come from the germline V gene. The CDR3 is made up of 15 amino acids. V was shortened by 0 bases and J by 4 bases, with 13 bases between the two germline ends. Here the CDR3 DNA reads TGTGCCAGCAGCGTAGAGAATAGCTTAGGAGAGACCCAGTACTTC. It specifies CASSVENSLGETQYF. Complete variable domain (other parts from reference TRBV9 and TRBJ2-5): DSGVTQTPKHLITATGQRVTLRCSPRSGDLSVYWYQQSLDQGLQFLIQYYNGEERAKGNILERFSAQQFPDLHSELNLSSLELGDSALYFCASSVENSLGETQYFGPGTRLLVL.

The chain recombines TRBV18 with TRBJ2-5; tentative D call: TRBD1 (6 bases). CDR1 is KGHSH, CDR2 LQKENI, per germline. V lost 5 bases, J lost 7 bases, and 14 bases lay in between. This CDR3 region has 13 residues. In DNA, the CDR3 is TGTGCCAGCTCAACAGGGACAATAGGGACCCAGTACTTC. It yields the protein CASSTGTIGTQYF.